This TCR beta chain was documented in a study of tumor-infiltrating lymphocytes in primary liver carcinoma. Study information: The patient group consisted of men and women aged 30 to 69 years. Study-level results: Compared with blood, tumor repertoires held significantly more in their top 250 clones.

Investigators took RNA and DNA out together from 20-30 mg of unsorted bulk tissue. Over 75% viable tumor cells were present in every tumor sample. A primer matching the constant region was used to make TCR beta cDNA from 500 to 650 ng of total RNA. Generation of the TCR beta libraries relied on three nested multiplex PCR rounds using slightly modified ARM-PCR. With TRBV1-TRBV30 forward primers and a C-beta reverse primer, the first two PCR rounds were run for about 10 cycles each. TCRdb re-analysed the multiplex PCR reads in MiXCR, keeping a single row per CDR3 protein. The sample has almost 55,000 distinct CDR3 sequences, over 65% seen once. Details on this clonotype: Its cognate antigen is unknown.

Trimming left V 10 bases short and J 2 bases short, with 18 bases between. Germline assignment: CDR1 SGHAT and CDR2 FQNNGV. The CDR3 is 14 residues long. The source of this sequence is a man aged 40-49 years with primary liver carcinoma and hepatitis B virus infection. The chain recombines TRBV11-2 with TRBJ2-7; no clear D gene. What was sequenced was liver tumor tissue from sampling region 2. Indicated subset: tumor region T2, inferior pole. The DNA for the CDR3 is TGTGCCATCAGTTTAACGGACGTTGCCTACGAGCAGTACTTC. Its protein product is CAISLTDVAYEQYF.